The entry below gives a single T cell receptor beta chain sequence along with its context. This sample was included in a study of blood T cell repertoires in COVID-19. Only in-frame clones appear in the TCRdb table, and some are missing; sequencing was by immunoSEQ multiplex PCR. This table has about 120,000 clones, roughly 80% appearing once. The CDR3 is made up of 15 amino acids. In germline, CDR1 is MNHNS, CDR2 SASEGT. V was shortened by 0 bases and J by 3 bases, with 12 bases between the two germline ends. Material for sequencing was peripheral blood. The chain carries TRBV6-1 and TRBJ2-7; no definite D call. The clonotype comes from a human donor in a cohort sampled during active COVID-19. In DNA form, the CDR3 reads TGTGCCAGCAGTGAAGCGGTGGCAGGAATCTACGAGCAGTACTTC. Residues: CASSEAVAGIYEQYF.